The 19 T cell receptor beta chains presented below share a single source sample, sequenced in a study of Ad26.COV2.S vaccination and SARS-CoV-2 variants. Produced via immunoSEQ multiplex PCR; TCRdb's table is partial and in-frame only. The data show roughly 240,000 clones, approximately 88% seen once. Regarding treatment: around 19 received Ad26.COV2.S at low or high dose, single or two shots; about 5 received placebo; per-sample allocation not given. Sampling was done on day 63 after the first vaccine or placebo injection. Sequencing was performed on peripheral blood, taken in a trial of Ad26.COV2.S vaccine versus placebo. All receptors come from a person aged 18-60 years who received the Ad26.COV2.S COVID-19 vaccine or a placebo.

This chain connects TRBV7-2 to TRBJ2-5; D unclear. CDR1 is SGHTA, CDR2 FQGNSA, per germline. The V gene lost 4 bases and the J gene lost 3 bases, with 12 bases spanning the gap. The CDR3 consists of 14 residues. CDR3 sequence: CASSWFGIEETQYF. The CDR3 region has the DNA TGTGCCAGCAGCTGGTTTGGGATCGAAGAGACCCAGTACTTC.

This chain uses TRBV9 with TRBJ2-7; D is unresolved. The germline gives CDR1 SGDLS, CDR2 YYNGEE. Trimming took 0 bases from V and 3 from J, leaving 1 base between them. The CDR3 contains 11 residues. The CDR3 here is CASSVGYEQYF. DNA of the CDR3: TGTGCCAGCAGCGTAGGCTACGAGCAGTACTTC.

In its sample, this clone was seen a few times. The chain employs TRBV18 and TRBJ2-7; 7 nucleotides line up with TRBD1. The V and J ends lost 6 bases and 3 bases, in that order; junction bases with no gene match: 8. The CDR3 spans 14 residues. Germline lookup yields CDR1 KGHSH and CDR2 LQKENI. The CDR3 loop is CASSRPGQNYEQYF. In DNA, the CDR3 is TGTGCCAGCTCCCGACCGGGACAGAACTACGAGCAGTACTTC.

The J gene is TRBJ2-2, the V gene TRBV13; 7 bases match TRBD1. Germline values: CDR1 PRHDT, CDR2 FYEKMQ (reference sequence). CDR3 length: 19 amino acids. Trimming removed 6 bases from V and 0 bases from J; junction bases left unmatched: 16. The CDR3 DNA reads TGTGCCAGCAGACCCTTATGGGACAGAAGTTCCGCGAACACCGGGGAGCTGTTTTTT. Its translation is CASRPLWDRSSANTGELFF.

The rearrangement uses TRBV18 and TRBJ2-7, with D uncertain. The CDR3 runs 14 residues. V gave up 3 bases and J gave up 5 bases, with 14 bases separating them. Looked up from germline, CDR1 is KGHSH and CDR2 is LQKENI. The CDR3 DNA sequence: TGTGCCAGCTCACCCGGAACCGGGCCGCACGAGCAGTACTTC. Translation: CASSPGTGPHEQYF. Together with reference TRBV18 and TRBJ2-7, the CDR3 gives the full variable domain: NAGVMQNPRHLVRRRGQEARLRCSPMKGHSHVYWYRQLPEEGLKFMVYLQKENIIDESGMPKERFSAEFPKEGPSILRIQQVVRGDSAAYFCASSPGTGPHEQYFGPGTRLTVT.

The chain employs TRBV25-1 and TRBJ2-7; TRBD2 is a possible D gene (5 bases). The CDR3 covers 14 residues. Germline CDR1 is MGHDK and CDR2 is SYGVNS. Trimming stripped 6 bases from V and 3 bases from J, with 15 bases between. The CDR3 loop reads CASSPGGGLYEQYF. The CDR3 bases are TGTGCCAGCAGCCCGGGTGGAGGTCTCTACGAGCAGTACTTC.

The chain joins TRBV12-3 or TRBV12-4 to TRBJ2-5; D not certain. Trimming removed 6 bases at V and 9 bases at J, with 11 bases between. The CDR3 runs to 11 residues. CDR3 in DNA: TGTGCCAGCAGCCCCGGTGGGGCCCAGTACTTC. It encodes CASSPGGAQYF.

The chain carries TRBV9 and TRBJ1-1, with D possibly TRBD1 on 6 matching bases. V dropped 3 bases and J dropped 4 bases, with 10 bases sitting between them. The CDR3 is made up of 13 amino acids. Germline V gives CDR1 SGDLS, CDR2 YYNGEE. CDR3 sequence (DNA): TGTGCCAGCAGCGAGGGGGGAGCCACTGAAGCTTTCTTT. This sequence encodes CASSEGGATEAFF.

This clone was observed a single time. CDR3 nucleotides: TGCGCCAGCAGCCCAGTAACGACCGGGTCCACTGAAGCTTTCTTT. It codes for CASSPVTTGSTEAFF. The rearrangement uses TRBV5-1 and TRBJ1-1; no firm D call. The V and J ends lost 4 bases and 4 bases respectively, with 17 bases between them. CDR3 length equals 15 residues. From germline, CDR1 is SGHRS and CDR2 YFSETQ.

The chain couples TRBV30 to TRBJ1-2; tentative D call: TRBD1 (6 bases). Germline CDR1 reads GTSNPN; CDR2 reads SVGIG (reference sequence). The CDR3 consists of 12 residues. Trimming removed 5 bases at V and 10 bases at J, with 17 bases between. CDR3 DNA: TGTGCCTGGTTTAAGCGGGACATGACCTACACCTTC. As protein: CAWFKRDMTYTF.

The chain employs TRBV10-3 and TRBJ2-7; 7 bases are shared with TRBD1. This CDR3 has 15 residues. Germline V gene lookup returns CDR1 ENHRY and CDR2 SYGVKD. J lost 3 bases, V lost 0 bases, and 5 bases had no gene match. The CDR3 nucleotides read TGTGCCATCAGTGAGTCTGAGGCAGGGGGCTACGAGCAGTACTTC. Translated: CAISESEAGGYEQYF.

CDR3 amino acids: CASSEQGSADTQYF. In DNA form, the CDR3 reads TGTGCCAGCAGTGAGCAGGGTTCGGCAGATACGCAGTATTTT. The chain couples TRBV6-1 to TRBJ2-3, with D possibly being TRBD1 (5 bases). Germline V gene lookup returns CDR1 MNHNS and CDR2 SASEGT. This CDR3 is 14 amino acids long. V gave up 3 bases and J gave up 4 bases, with 11 bases separating them.

The chain uses TRBV6-2 or TRBV6-3 and TRBJ2-7, with D tentatively TRBD1 or TRBD2 (5 bases each). V was cut by 1 base and J by 0 bases, with 10 bases left in between. The CDR3 extends over 15 amino acids. The germline CDR1 and CDR2 sequences are MNHEY and SVGEGT. The CDR3 region is CASSYFGTDSYEQYF. The CDR3 nucleotides are TGTGCCAGCAGTTACTTTGGGACGGACTCCTACGAGCAGTACTTC.

The V gene is TRBV7-9, the J gene TRBJ1-4; D gene unclear. CDR1 is SEHNR, CDR2 FQNEAQ, per germline (reference sequence). V gave up 2 bases and J gave up 0 bases, with 10 bases separating them. CDR3 length: 16 amino acids. The CDR3 coding sequence is TGTGCCAGCAGCTTAATGGGTTCGGCAACTAATGAAAAACTGTTTTTT. Translation gives CASSLMGSATNEKLFF.

This clone was seen a handful of times. The V call is TRBV19, the J call TRBJ1-1, with D unresolved. The CDR3 is 11 amino acids. The V gene lost 0 bases and the J gene lost 11 bases, with 7 bases spanning the gap. CDR1 is LNHDA and CDR2 is SQIVND in the germline V gene (reference sequence). The CDR3 here is CASSIDLRAFF. CDR3 DNA: TGTGCCAGTAGTATAGATCTAAGGGCTTTCTTT.

The chain is built from TRBV6-5 and TRBJ1-4; D perhaps matches TRBD1 (6 bases). V lost 1 base and J lost 3, with 12 bases in between. Germline lookup yields CDR1 MNHEY and CDR2 SVGAGI. This CDR3 is built from 16 residues. CDR3 protein: CASSYYRQAANEKLFF. The CDR3 coding sequence is TGTGCCAGCAGTTACTACCGACAGGCAGCTAATGAAAAACTGTTTTTT.

V gene TRBV18 combines with J gene TRBJ2-5; D is undetermined. This CDR3 is 14 amino acids long. Trimming took off 0 bases at V and 3 bases at J, with 8 bases between the two ends. CDR1 is KGHSH, CDR2 LQKENI, per germline. CDR3 amino acids: CASSPPNSEETQYF. For the CDR3, the DNA is TGTGCCAGCTCACCACCGAACAGCGAAGAGACCCAGTACTTC. The whole variable domain, remainder taken from reference TRBV18 and TRBJ2-5, is NAGVMQNPRHLVRRRGQEARLRCSPMKGHSHVYWYRQLPEEGLKFMVYLQKENIIDESGMPKERFSAEFPKEGPSILRIQQVVRGDSAAYFCASSPPNSEETQYFGPGTRLLVL.

This rearrangement joins TRBV11-2 to TRBJ2-1; 11 bases fit TRBD1. The junction had 7 bases not matched to a gene; V was cut back by 4 bases and J by 5 bases. This CDR3 is 16 amino acids long. CDR1 is SGHAT and CDR2 is FQNNGV in the germline V gene. CDR3 amino acids: CASSSPGTGGNNEQFF. CDR3 sequence (DNA): TGTGCCAGCAGCTCCCCCGGGACAGGGGGAAACAATGAGCAGTTCTTC.

The chain is built from TRBV5-1 and TRBJ2-7; 7 bases match TRBD2. The CDR3 has 15 amino acids. Trimming removed 5 bases from V and 1 base from J; junction bases left unmatched: 9. Germline V lookup: CDR1 SGHRS, CDR2 YFSETQ. The CDR3 sequence is CASSSGTILSYEQYF. The DNA for the CDR3 is TGCGCCAGCAGTTCCGGGACTATCCTTTCCTACGAGCAGTACTTC.